This T cell receptor (beta chain) originates from a study of cytomegalovirus exposure and HLA in healthy donors. The study, taken as a whole, reports: In an earlier analysis, in 620 or so donors, most V segments appeared productive either ~87% or ~30% of the time. A missense DCLRE1C variant was associated with V- and J-gene trimming of TCR beta chains in a later analysis, and an independent cohort replicated the association. In a later analysis, TCR association rates varied by HLA locus: DRB1 most, HLA-C fewest.

V was pared by 0 bases and J by 5 bases, with 18 bases between. The CDR3 has 17 amino acids. Germline V gives CDR1 SGDLS, CDR2 YYNGEE. PCR amplification relied on 60 Vbeta primers (plus 13 Jbeta primers). Clones were sequenced by immunoSEQ multiplex PCR, and TCRdb holds only the in-frame ones, with some missing. The data hold more than 150,000 clones, with 80% to 85% observed a single time. On this clone itself: Its target is unknown.

The sequencing input was PBMCs. The sequence was collected from a woman under 30 in good health and CMV-seropositive. The gene calls are TRBV9 and TRBJ2-1; possibly TRBD1 for D (5 bases). The CDR3 here is CASSVVPEGELHNEQFF. CDR3 DNA sequence: TGTGCCAGCAGCGTAGTTCCGGAAGGGGAACTACACAATGAGCAGTTCTTC.